The T cell receptor beta chain under discussion was sequenced for a study of T cells after yellow fever vaccination. The overall study: Low-cell-number fractions were prepared with SMART-Seq v4 Ultra Low Input.

Researchers made TCR cDNA using 5'RACE template switching, and this step added a universal primer site and UMIs. TCRdb reprocessed the 5' RACE reads with MiXCR, giving one entry per CDR3 protein. The table lists over 120,000 distinct CDR3 sequences, under 7% of them singletons. In its sample, this clonotype was seen many times. Its antigen is unidentified. Findings and caveats of the study: A weaker secondary response peaked on day 5, the primary on day 15. Overlap between CD4 and CD8 compartments was detected for a small share of clonotypes.

The V and J ends lost 7 bases and 5 bases, in that order; junction bases with no gene match: 10. Germline CDR1 reads SQVTM; CDR2 reads ANQGSEA. This CDR3 has 13 residues. The origin of this receptor is a man younger than 45 who received the YFV17D yellow fever vaccine. The chain uses TRBV29-1 and TRBJ2-7; 8 bases are a match to TRBD1. The sample was CD4+ T cells sorted from PBMCs, taken 10 days after the yellow fever booster vaccination. The CDR3 nucleotides read TGCAGCGCTAAGGACAGGGAAGGGCACGAGCAGTACTTC. This codes for CSAKDREGHEQYF.